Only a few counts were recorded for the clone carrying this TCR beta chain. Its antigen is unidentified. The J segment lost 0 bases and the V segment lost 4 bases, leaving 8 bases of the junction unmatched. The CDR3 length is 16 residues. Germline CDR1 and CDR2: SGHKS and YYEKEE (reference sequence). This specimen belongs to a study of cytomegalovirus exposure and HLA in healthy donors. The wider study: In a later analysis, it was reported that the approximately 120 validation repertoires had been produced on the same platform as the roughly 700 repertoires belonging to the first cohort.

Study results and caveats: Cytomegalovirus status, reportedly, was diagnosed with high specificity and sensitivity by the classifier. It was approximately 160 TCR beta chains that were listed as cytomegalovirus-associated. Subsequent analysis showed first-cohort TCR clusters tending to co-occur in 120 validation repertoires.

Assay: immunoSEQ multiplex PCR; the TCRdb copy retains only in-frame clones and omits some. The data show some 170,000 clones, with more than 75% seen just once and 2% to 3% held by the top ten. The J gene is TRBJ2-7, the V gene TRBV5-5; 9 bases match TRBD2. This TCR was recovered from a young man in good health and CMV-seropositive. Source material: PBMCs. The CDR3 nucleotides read TGTGCCAGCAGCCTCGGAACTAGCGGGCACTCCTACGAGCAGTACTTC. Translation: CASSLGTSGHSYEQYF.